This TCR beta chain was sequenced during a study of blood T cell repertoires in COVID-19. Study-wide background: The United States, Italy and Spain supplied acute and convalescent COVID-19 samples. The analysed material was cDNA or gDNA that came from T cells, B-cell-depleted T cells, or PBMCs.

The germline CDR1 and CDR2 sequences are MNHEY and SVGEGT. CDR3 size: 17 residues. V was cut by 2 bases and J by 1 base, with 17 bases left in between. In the study's own analysis: The assay estimated nucleated cells by amplifying reference gene primers. Profiled with immunoSEQ multiplex PCR; TCRdb holds only in-frame clones, not every one. The V and J calls and the clone size are those of that table, but D and trimming were determined from the DNA. The data show hundreds of thousands of clones, over 70% seen once. Sequenced material: peripheral blood. The origin of this receptor is a woman in her forties or fifties with COVID-19, enrolled during active disease. This chain links TRBV6-2 or TRBV6-3 with TRBJ1-1, with no clear D. The chain's CDR3 is CASSYPDKTYKNTEAFF. CDR3 nucleotides: TGTGCCAGCAGTTACCCCGACAAGACCTATAAGAACACTGAAGCTTTCTTT.